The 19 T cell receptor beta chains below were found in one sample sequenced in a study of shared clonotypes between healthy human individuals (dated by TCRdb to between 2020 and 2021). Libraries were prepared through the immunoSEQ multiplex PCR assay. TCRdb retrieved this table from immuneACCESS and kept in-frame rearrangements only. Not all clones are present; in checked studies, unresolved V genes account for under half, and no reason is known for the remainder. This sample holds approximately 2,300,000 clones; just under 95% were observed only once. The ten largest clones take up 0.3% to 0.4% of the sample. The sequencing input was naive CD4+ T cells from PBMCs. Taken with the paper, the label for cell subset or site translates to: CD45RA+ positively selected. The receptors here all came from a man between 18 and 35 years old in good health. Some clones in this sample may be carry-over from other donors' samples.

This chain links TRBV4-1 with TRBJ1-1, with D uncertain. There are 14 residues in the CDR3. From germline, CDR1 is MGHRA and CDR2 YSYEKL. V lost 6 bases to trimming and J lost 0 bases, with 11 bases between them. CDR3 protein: CASRADRMNTEAFF. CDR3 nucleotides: TGCGCCAGCAGGGCGGACCGAATGAACACTGAAGCTTTCTTT.

As DNA, the CDR3 is TGTGCCAGCAGTTCGACAGGGGCGCGGGGCTACGAGCAGTACTTC. Translated: CASSSTGARGYEQYF. V is TRBV28 and J is TRBJ2-7, with 8 bases lining up with TRBD1. The J segment lost 3 bases and the V segment lost 4 bases, leaving 8 bases of the junction unmatched. Germline V gene lookup returns CDR1 MDHEN and CDR2 SYDVKM. The CDR3 covers 15 residues.

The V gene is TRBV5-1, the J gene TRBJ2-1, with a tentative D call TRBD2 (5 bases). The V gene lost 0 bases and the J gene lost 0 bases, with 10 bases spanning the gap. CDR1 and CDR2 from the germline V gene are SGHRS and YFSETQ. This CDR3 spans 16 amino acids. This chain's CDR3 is CASSLGPGSSYNEQFF. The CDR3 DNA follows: TGCGCCAGCAGCTTGGGTCCGGGGAGCTCCTACAATGAGCAGTTCTTC.

The DNA for the CDR3 is TGTGCCAGTAGTATAGCGTGGCAGGGCGCGGTTAGCTATGGCTACACCTTC. It yields the protein CASSIAWQGAVSYGYTF. The chain links TRBV19 to TRBJ1-2; perhaps TRBD1 as D (5 bases). Germline V gene lookup returns CDR1 LNHDA and CDR2 SQIVND (reference sequence). Trimming took off 1 base at V and 4 bases at J, with 19 bases between the two ends. This CDR3 is 17 amino acids long.

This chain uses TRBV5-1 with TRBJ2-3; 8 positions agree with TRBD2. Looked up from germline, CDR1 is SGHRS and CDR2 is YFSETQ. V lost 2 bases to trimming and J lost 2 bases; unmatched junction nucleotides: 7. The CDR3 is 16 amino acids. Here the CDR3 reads CASSFLAGGYTDTQYF. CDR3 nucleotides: TGCGCCAGCAGCTTTCTCGCGGGAGGATACACAGATACGCAGTATTTT. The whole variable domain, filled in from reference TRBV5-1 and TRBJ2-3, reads KAGVTQTPRYLIKTRGQQVTLSCSPISGHRSVSWYQQTPGQGLQFLFEYFSETQRNKGNFPGRFSGRQFSNSRSEMNVSTLELGDSALYLCASSFLAGGYTDTQYFGPGTRLTVL.

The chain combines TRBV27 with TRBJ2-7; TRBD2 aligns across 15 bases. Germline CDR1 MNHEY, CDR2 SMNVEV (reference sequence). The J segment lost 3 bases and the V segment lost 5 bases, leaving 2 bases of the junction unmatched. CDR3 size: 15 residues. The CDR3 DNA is TGTGCCAGCAGTCGGGGACTAGCGGGAGGCTACGAGCAGTACTTC. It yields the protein CASSRGLAGGYEQYF.

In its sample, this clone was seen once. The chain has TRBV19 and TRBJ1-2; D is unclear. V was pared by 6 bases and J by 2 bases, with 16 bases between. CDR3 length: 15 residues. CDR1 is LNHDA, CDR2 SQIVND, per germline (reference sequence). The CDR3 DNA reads TGTGCCAGTAGCTGGGGAACCGACACAAACTATGGCTACACCTTC. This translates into CASSWGTDTNYGYTF.

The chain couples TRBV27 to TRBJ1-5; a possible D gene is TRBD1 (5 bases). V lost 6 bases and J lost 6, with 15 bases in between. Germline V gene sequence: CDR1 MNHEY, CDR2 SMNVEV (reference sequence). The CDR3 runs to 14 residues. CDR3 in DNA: TGTGCCAGCAGCCGACAGAAAGGGGTTCAGCCCCAGCATTTT. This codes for CASSRQKGVQPQHF.

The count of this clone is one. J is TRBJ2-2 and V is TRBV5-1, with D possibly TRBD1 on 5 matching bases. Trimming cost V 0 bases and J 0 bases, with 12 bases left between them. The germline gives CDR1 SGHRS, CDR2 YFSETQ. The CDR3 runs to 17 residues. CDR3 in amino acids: CASSLEGALSNTGELFF. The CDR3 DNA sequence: TGCGCCAGCAGCTTGGAAGGGGCCCTCTCGAACACCGGGGAGCTGTTTTTT.

The CDR3 bases are TGTGCCAGCAGCTTAGTCGCCCAGAAAGCTTTCTTT. Translated: CASSLVAQKAFF. This rearrangement joins TRBV7-2 to TRBJ1-1, with D hard to call. In germline, CDR1 is SGHTA, CDR2 FQGNSA. Trimming took off 1 base at V and 9 bases at J, with 9 bases between the two ends. The CDR3 is 12 residues long.

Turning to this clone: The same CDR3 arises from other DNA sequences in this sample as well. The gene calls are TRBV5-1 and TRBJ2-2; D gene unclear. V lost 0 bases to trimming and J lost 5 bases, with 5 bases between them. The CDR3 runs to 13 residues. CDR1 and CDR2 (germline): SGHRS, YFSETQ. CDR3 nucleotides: TGCGCCAGCAGCTTGGAGTTGACCGGGGAGCTGTTTTTT. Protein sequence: CASSLELTGELFF.

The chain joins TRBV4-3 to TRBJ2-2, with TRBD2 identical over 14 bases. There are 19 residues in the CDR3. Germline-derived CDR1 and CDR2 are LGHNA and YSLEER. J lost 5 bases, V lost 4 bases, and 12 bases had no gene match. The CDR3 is CASSPLPRLAGGKTGELFF. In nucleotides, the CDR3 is TGCGCCAGCAGCCCCTTACCCCGACTAGCGGGAGGGAAAACCGGGGAGCTGTTTTTT.

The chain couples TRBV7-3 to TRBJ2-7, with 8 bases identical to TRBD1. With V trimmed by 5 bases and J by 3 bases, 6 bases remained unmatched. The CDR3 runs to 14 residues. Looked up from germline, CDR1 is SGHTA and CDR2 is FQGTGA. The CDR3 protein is CASSLQGGNYEQYF. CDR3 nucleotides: TGTGCCAGCAGCCTACAGGGGGGTAACTACGAGCAGTACTTC.

The CDR3 protein is CASSPGLRTGNTGELFF. The CDR3 bases are TGTGCCAGTAGTCCGGGACTCCGGACGGGGAACACCGGGGAGCTGTTTTTT. The chain uses TRBV19 and TRBJ2-2, with D perhaps matching TRBD2 (6 bases). With 5 bases removed from V and 1 base from J, the gap between germline ends came to 17 bases. Germline values: CDR1 LNHDA, CDR2 SQIVND (reference sequence). The CDR3 runs 17 residues.

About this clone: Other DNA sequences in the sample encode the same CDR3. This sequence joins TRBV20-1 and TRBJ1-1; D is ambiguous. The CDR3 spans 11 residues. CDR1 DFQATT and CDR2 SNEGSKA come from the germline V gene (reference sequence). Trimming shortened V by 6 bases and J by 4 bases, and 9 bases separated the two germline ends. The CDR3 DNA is TGCAGTGCCCCTGGGCCCACTGAAGCTTTCTTT. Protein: CSAPGPTEAFF.

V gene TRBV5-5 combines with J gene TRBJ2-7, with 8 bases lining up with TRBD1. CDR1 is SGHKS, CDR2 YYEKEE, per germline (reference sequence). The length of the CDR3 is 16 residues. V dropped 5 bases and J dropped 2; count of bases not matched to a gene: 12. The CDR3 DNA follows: TGTGCCAGCAGTTCGGATTACAGGGGGAAAACCTACGAGCAGTACTTC. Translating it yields CASSSDYRGKTYEQYF.

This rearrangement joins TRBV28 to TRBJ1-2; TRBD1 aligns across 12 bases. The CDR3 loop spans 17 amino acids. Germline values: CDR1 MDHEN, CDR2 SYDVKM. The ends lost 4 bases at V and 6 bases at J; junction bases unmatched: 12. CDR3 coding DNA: TGTGCCAGCAGTTCCCCCGGGACAGGGGGCGGGGTGGATGGCTACACCTTC. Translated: CASSSPGTGGGVDGYTF.

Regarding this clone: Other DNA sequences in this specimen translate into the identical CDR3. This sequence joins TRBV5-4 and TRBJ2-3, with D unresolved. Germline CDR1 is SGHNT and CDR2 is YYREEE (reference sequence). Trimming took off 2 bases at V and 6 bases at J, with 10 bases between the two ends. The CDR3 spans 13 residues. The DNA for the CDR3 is TGTGCCAGCAGCTTAACTGGTGCCGATACGCAGTATTTT. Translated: CASSLTGADTQYF.

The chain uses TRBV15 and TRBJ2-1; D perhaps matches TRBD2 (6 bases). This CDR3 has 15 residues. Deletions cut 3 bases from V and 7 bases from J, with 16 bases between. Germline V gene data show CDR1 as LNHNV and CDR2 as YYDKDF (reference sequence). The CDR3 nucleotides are TGTGCCACCAGCAGGGGAGCCGGGACTTTAAATGAGCAGTTCTTC. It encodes CATSRGAGTLNEQFF.